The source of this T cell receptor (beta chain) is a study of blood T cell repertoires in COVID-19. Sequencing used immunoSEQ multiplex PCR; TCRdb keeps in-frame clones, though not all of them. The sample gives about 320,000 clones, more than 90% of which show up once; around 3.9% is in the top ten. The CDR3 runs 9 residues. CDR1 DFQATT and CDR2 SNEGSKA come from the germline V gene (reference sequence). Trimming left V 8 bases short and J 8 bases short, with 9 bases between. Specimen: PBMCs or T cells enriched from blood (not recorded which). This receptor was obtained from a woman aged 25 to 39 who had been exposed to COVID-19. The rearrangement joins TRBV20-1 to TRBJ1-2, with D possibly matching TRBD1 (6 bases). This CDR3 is CSQGGGYTF. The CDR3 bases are TGCAGTCAAGGGGGAGGCTACACCTTC.